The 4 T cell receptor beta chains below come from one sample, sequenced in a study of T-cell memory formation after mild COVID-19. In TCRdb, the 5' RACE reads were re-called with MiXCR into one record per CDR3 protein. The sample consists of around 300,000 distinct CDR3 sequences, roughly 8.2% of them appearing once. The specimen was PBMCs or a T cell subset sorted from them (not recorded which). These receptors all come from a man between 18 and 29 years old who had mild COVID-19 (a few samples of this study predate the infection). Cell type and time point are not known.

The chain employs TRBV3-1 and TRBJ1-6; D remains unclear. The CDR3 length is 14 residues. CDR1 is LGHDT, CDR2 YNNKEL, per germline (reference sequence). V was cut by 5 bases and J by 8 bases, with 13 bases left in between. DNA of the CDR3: TGTGCCAGCAGCGACCCCGGCGGGTATTCACCCCTCCACTTT. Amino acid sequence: CASSDPGGYSPLHF. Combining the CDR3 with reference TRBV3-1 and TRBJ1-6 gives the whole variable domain DTAVSQTPKYLVTQMGNDKSIKCEQNLGHDTMYWYKQDSKKFLKIMFSYNNKELIINETVPNRFSPKSPDKAHLNLHINSLELGDSAVYFCASSDPGGYSPLHFGNGTRLTVT.

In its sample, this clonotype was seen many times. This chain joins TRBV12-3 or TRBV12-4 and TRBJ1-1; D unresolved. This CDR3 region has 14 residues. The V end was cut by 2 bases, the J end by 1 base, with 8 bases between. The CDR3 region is CASSLPGSNTEAFF. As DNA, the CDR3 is TGTGCCAGCAGTTTACCAGGATCGAACACTGAAGCTTTCTTT.

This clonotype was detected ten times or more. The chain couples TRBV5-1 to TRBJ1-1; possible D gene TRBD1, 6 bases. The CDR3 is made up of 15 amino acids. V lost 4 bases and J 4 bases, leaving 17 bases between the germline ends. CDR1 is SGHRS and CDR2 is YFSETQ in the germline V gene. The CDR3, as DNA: TGCGCCAGCAGCCGGACAGTAGTGGGGTCCACTGAAGCTTTCTTT. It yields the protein CASSRTVVGSTEAFF. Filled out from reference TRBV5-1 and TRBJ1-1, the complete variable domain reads KAGVTQTPRYLIKTRGQQVTLSCSPISGHRSVSWYQQTPGQGLQFLFEYFSETQRNKGNFPGRFSGRQFSNSRSEMNVSTLELGDSALYLCASSRTVVGSTEAFFGQGTRLTVV.

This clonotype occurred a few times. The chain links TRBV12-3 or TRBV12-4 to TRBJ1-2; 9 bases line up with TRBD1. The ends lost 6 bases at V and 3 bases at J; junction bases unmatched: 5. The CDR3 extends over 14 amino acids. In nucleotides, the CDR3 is TGTGCCAGCAGCCGGGACAGGGTATACTATGGCTACACCTTC. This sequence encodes CASSRDRVYYGYTF.